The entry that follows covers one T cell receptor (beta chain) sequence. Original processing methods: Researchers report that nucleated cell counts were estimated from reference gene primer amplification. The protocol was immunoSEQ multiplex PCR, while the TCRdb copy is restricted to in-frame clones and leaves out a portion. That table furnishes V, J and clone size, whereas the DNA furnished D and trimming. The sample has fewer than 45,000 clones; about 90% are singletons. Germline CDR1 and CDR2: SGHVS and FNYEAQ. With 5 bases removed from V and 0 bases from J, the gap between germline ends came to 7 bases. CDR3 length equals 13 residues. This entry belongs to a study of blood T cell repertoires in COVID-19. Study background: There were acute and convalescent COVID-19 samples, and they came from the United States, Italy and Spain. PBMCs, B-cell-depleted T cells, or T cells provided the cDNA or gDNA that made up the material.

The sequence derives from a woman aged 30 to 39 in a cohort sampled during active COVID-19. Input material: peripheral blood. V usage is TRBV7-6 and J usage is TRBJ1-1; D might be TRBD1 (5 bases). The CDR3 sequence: CASSTTVNTEAFF. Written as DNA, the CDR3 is TGTGCCAGCAGCACGACAGTGAACACTGAAGCTTTCTTT.